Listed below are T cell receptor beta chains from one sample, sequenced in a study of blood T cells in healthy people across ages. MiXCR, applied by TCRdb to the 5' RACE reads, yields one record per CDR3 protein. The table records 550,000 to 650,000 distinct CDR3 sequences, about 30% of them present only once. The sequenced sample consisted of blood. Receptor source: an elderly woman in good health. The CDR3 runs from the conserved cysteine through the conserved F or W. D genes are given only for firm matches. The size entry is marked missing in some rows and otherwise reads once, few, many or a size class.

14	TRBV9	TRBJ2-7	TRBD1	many	TGTGCCAGCACCTCCGGGGACAGCACCTACGAGCAGTACTTC	CASTSGDSTYEQYF
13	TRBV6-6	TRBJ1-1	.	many	TGTGCCAGCAGGTTTAAACAGGGCACTGAAGCTTTCTTT	CASRFKQGTEAFF
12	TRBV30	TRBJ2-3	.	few	TGTGCCTGGAGTTACAACACAGATACGCAGTATTTT	CAWSYNTDTQYF
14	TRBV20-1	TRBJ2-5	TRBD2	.	TGCAGTCCTCTAGGAGCGGGAGATTGGGAGACCCAGTACTTC	CSPLGAGDWETQYF
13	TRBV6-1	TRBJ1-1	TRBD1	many	TGTGCCAGCAACACAGGGGGCTTCACTGAAGCTTTCTTT	CASNTGGFTEAFF
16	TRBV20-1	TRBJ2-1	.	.	TGCAGTGCTAGAGATGAGAGGCAGGGGAGCTCCTACGAGCAGTTCTTC	CSARDERQGSSYEQFF
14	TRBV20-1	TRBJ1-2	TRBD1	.	TGCAGTGCGGACAGGGTAACCCTTAACTATGGCTACACCTTC	CSADRVTLNYGYTF
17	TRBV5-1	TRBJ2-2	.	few	TGCGCCAGCAGCCCGCCCCGGGCGGGCTTAGGGACCGGGGAGCTGTTTTTT	CASSPPRAGLGTGELFF
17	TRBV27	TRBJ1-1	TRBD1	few	TGTGCCAGCAGTTTCGACAGGGGGGGGGCAGAACTTCAGGAAGCTTTCTTT	CASSFDRGGAELQEAFF
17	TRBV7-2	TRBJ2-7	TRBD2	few	TGTGCCAGCAGCCCGGGTCACGGGACTAGCGGGTACAATGAGCAGTACTTC	CASSPGHGTSGYNEQYF
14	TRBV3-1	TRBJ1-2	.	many	TGTGCCAGCAGCCAAGGGACAGCAGCCTATGGCTACACCTTC	CASSQGTAAYGYTF
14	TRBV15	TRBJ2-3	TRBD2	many	TGTGCCACCAGCCGGGGGGTAGGTAGAGATACGCAGTATTTT	CATSRGVGRDTQYF
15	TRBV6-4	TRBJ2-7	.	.	TGTGCCAGCAGTGAGACAGCCACCTCCTACAATGAGCAGTACTTC	CASSETATSYNEQYF
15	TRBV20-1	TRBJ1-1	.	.	TGCAGTGCACCTGGACAGAGCAGGATGAACACTGAAGCTTTCTTT	CSAPGQSRMNTEAFF
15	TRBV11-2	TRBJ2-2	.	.	TGTGCCAGCAGCCCCCGGGCCGGTTACACCGGGGAGCTGTTTTTT	CASSPRAGYTGELFF
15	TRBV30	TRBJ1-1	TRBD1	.	TGTGCCTGGAGTGTACGACAGGGTCTGAACACTGAAGCTTTCTTT	CAWSVRQGLNTEAFF
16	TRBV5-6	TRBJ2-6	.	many	TGTGCCAGCAGCTTGTTGGGGCTGAGGGGGGCCAACGTCCTGACTTTC	CASSLLGLRGANVLTF
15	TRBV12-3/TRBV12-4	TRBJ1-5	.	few	TGTGCCAGCAGTTTAGCGCGGGGATTCGGCCAGCCCCAGCATTTT	CASSLARGFGQPQHF
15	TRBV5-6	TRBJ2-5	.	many	TGTGCCAGCAGCTTGGTGCAGGCGTTACAAGAGACCCAGTACTTC	CASSLVQALQETQYF
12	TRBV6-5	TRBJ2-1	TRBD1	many	TGTGCCAGCAGTGGGACAGGGAATTGGCAGTTCTTC	CASSGTGNWQFF
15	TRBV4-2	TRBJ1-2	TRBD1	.	TGTGCCAGCAGCCAACACGGACAGGGAAACTATGGCTACACCTTC	CASSQHGQGNYGYTF
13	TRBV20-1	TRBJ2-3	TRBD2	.	TGCAGTGCTAGACGGGGGGGCGCAGATACGCAGTATTTT	CSARRGGADTQYF
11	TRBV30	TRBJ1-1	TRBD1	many	TGTGCCACCCAGGGGGCGGGTGAAGCTTTCTTT	CATQGAGEAFF
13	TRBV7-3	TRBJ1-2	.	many	TGTGCCAGCAGCTCTGCCAGGGGCGATGGCTACACCTTC	CASSSARGDGYTF
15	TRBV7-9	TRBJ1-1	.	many	TGTGCCAGCAGCCCGCGGGACCTAGCGAACACTGAAGCTTTCTTT	CASSPRDLANTEAFF
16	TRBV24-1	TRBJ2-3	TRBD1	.	TGTGCCACCAGTGATCCGGGACAGCCTTTAACAGATACGCAGTATTTT	CATSDPGQPLTDTQYF
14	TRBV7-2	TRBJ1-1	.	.	TGTGCCAGCAGCCTAATGGGGGGAAACACTGAAGCTTTCTTT	CASSLMGGNTEAFF
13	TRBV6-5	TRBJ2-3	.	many	TGTGCCAGCCATCGGGGTGGCACAGATACGCAGTATTTT	CASHRGGTDTQYF
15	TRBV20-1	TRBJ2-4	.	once	TGCAGTGCTACAGGGGGGGGACTAGCCAAAAACATTCAGTACTTC	CSATGGGLAKNIQYF